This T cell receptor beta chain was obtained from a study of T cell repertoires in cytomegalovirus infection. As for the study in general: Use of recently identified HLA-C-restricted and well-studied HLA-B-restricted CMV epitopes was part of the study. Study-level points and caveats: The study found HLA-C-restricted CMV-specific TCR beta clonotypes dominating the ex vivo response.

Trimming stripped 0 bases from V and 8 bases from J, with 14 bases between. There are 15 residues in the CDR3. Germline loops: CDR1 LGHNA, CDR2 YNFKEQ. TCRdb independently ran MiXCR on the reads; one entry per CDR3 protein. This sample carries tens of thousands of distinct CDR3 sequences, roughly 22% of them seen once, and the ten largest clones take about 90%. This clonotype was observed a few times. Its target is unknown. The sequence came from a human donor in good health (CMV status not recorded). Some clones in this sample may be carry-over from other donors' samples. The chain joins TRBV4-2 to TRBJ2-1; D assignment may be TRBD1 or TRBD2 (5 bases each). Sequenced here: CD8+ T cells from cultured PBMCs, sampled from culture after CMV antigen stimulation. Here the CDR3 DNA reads TGTGCCAGCAGCCAAGATGAGGGGACCCCCCATGAGCAGTTCTTC. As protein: CASSQDEGTPHEQFF.